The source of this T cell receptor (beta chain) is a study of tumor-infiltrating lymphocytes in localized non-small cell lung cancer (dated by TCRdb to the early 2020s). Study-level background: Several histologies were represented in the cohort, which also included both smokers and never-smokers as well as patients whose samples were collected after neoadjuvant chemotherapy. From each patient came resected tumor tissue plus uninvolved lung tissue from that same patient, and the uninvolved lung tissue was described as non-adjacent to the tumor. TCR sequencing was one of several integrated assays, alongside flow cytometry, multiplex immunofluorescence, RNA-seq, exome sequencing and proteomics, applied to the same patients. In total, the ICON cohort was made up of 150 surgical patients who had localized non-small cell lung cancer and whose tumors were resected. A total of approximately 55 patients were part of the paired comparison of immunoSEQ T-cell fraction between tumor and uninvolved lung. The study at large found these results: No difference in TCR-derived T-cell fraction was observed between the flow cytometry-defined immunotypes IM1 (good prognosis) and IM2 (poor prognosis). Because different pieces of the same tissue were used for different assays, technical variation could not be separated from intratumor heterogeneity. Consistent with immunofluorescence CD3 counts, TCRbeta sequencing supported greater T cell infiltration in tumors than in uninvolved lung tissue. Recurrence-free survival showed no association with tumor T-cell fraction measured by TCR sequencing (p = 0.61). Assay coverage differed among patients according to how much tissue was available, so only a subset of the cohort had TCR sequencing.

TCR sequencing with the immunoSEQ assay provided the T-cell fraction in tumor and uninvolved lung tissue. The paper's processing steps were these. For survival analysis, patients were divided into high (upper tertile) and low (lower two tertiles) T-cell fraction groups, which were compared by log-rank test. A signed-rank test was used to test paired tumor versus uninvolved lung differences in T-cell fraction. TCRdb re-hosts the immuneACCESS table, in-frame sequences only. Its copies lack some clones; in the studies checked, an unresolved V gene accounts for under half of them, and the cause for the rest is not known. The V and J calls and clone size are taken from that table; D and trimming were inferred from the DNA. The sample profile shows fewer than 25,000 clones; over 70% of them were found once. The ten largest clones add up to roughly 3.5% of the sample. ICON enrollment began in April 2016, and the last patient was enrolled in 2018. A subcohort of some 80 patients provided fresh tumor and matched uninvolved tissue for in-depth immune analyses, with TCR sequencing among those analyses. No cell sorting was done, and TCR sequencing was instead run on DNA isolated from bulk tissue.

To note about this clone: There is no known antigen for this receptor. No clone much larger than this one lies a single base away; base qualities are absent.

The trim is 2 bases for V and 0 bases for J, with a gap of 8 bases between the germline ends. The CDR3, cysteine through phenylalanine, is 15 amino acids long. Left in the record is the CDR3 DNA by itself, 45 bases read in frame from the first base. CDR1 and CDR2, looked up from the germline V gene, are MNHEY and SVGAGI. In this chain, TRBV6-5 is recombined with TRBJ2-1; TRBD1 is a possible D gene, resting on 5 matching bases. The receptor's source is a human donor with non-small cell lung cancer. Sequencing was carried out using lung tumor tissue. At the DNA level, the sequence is TGTGCCAGCAGTTACACTGACAGCTCCTACAATGAGCAGTTCTTC. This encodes CASSYTDSSYNEQFF.